This section outlines one T cell receptor (beta chain) sequence together with its context. This entry belongs to a study of blood T cell repertoires in COVID-19. Study details: Spain, Italy and the United States supplied samples that represented acute and convalescent COVID-19. Nucleic acid was either cDNA or gDNA, and it came from T cells, B-cell-depleted T cells, or PBMCs.

Per the study methods: Nucleated cell number was recorded as an estimate derived from reference gene primer amplification. The table came from immunoSEQ multiplex PCR; TCRdb's copy has only in-frame clones and leaves some out. That table gives V, J and clone size, and the DNA gave D and trimming. The sample includes fewer than 300,000 clones, about nine tenths of them seen just once. The V gene lost 7 bases and the J gene lost 3 bases, with 13 bases spanning the gap. The germline CDR1 and CDR2 sequences are SGHDT and YYEEEE. The CDR3 has 14 amino acids. This receptor was obtained from a man aged 50 to 59 with COVID-19, enrolled during active disease. This chain connects TRBV5-6 to TRBJ1-4; D is possibly TRBD1 (5 bases). Source material: peripheral blood. CDR3 residues: CASEQGLANEKLFF. The DNA for the CDR3 is TGTGCCAGCGAGCAGGGATTAGCTAATGAAAAACTGTTTTTT.